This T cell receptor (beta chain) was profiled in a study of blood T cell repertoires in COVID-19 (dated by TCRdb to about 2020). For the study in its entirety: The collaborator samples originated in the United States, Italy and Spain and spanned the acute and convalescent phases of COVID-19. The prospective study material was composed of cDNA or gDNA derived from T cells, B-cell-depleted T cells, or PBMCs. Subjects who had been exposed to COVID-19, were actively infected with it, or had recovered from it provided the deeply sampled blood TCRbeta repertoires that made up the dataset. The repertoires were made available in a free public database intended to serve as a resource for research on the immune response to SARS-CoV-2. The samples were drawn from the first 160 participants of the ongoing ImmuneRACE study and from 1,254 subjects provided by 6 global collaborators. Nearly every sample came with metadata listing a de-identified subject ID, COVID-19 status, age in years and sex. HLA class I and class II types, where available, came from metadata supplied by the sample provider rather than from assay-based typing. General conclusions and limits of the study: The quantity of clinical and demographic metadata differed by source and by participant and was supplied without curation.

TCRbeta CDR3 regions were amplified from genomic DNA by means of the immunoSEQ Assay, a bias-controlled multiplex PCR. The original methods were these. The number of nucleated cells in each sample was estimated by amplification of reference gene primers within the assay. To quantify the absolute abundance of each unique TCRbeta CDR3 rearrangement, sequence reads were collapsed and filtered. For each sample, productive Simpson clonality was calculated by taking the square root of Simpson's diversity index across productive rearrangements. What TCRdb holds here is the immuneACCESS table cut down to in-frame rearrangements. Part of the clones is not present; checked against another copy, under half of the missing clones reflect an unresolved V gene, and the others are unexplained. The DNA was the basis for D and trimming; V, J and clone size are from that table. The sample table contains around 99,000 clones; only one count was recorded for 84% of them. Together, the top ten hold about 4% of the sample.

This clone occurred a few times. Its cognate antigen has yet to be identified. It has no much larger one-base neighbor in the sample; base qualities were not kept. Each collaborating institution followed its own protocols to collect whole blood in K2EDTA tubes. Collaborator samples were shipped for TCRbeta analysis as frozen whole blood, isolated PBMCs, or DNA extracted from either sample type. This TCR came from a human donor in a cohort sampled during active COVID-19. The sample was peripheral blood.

The DNA sequence reads TGTGCCAGTAAACCGGGGGTGAGCTATGGCTACACCTTC. Translated, it gives CASKPGVSYGYTF. The chain is made from TRBV28 and TRBJ1-2; a tentative D match to TRBD1 spans 5 bases. Spanning cysteine to phenylalanine, the CDR3 consists of 13 amino acids. Left in the record is the CDR3 DNA by itself, 39 bases read in frame from the first base. The V and J ends are trimmed by 9 bases and 4 bases, leaving 15 bases between them. CDR1 and CDR2, per the germline V gene, are MDHEN and SYDVKM.